This T cell receptor beta chain came from a study of sequential checkpoint blockade in melanoma. Study summary: Patients were randomized 1:1 to nivolumab-then-ipilimumab or ipilimumab-then-nivolumab first-line.

Generated by immunoSEQ multiplex PCR, the TCRdb table keeps only in-frame clones and is missing some. This sample has over 2,000 clones, with about three fifths found just once. Treatment indicated: randomized to nivolumab then ipilimumab (arm A) or the reverse (arm B). None of the patients previously received DNA-damaging chemotherapy. Germline V lookup: CDR1 SNHLY, CDR2 FYNNEI. The CDR3 extends over 10 amino acids. V was pared by 8 bases and J by 9 bases, with 11 bases between. This chain connects TRBV2 to TRBJ2-7, with no clear D. The receptor's source is a human patient with melanoma. Some clones in this sample may be carry-over from other donors' samples. The sequenced sample was CD8+ T cells sorted from blood (inferred from file names), obtained from a patient given nivolumab and ipilimumab in sequence. The CDR3 bases are TGTGCCAGCGGTGGTGATAGGCAGTACTTC. Its protein product is CASGGDRQYF.